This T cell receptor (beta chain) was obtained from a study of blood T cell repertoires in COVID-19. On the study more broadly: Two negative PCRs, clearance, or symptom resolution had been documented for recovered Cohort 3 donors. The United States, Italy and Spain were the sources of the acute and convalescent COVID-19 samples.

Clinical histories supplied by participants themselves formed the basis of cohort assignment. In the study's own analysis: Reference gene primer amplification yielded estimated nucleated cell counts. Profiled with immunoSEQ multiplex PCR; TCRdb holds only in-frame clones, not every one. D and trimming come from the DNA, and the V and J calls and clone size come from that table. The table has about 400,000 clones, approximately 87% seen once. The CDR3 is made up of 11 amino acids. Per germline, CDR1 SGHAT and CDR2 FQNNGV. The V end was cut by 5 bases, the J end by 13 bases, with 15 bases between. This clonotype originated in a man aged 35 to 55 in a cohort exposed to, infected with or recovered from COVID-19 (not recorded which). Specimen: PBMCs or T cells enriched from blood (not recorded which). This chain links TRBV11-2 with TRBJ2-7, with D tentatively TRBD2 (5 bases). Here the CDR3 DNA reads TGTGCCAGCAGCCTGGAGGTTGGGATATACTTC. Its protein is CASSLEVGIYF.